The source of this T cell receptor beta chain is a study of Ad26.COV2.S vaccination and SARS-CoV-2 variants. The treatment: 15 to 20 received Ad26.COV2.S at low or high dose, single or two shots; 5 received placebo; per-sample allocation not given. Day 63 following the first vaccine or placebo injection was when the samples were taken. In Boston, the donor was an adult between 18-55 years of age. Sequenced by immunoSEQ multiplex PCR; TCRdb stores in-frame clones only, minus some. The repertoire has approximately 450,000 clones, 75% to 95% of them found once; the top ten carry 12%. The germline CDR1 and CDR2 sequences are GTSNPN and SVGIG (reference sequence). The CDR3 is 13 residues long. Between the trimmed V and J ends, which lost 2 bases and 1 base, there was a span of 8 bases.

The rearrangement uses TRBV30 and TRBJ1-1; unclear D gene. The source is a person aged 18 to 65 who received the Ad26.COV2.S COVID-19 vaccine or a placebo. Specimen: peripheral blood, collected in a trial of Ad26.COV2.S vaccine versus placebo. The DNA for the CDR3 is TGTGCCTGGAGTCCGGGAAGGAACACTGAAGCTTTCTTT. Translated: CAWSPGRNTEAFF.